This TCR beta chain was recovered during a study of control samples from healthy donors and cancer patients. The CDR3 runs 12 residues. Germline CDR1 SGHTA, CDR2 FQGNSA. V lost 2 bases to trimming and J lost 8 bases, with 9 bases between them. The assay was immunoSEQ multiplex PCR, and TCRdb's table has in-frame clones only and misses some. The table includes about 180,000 clones, around 87% detected once. The sequencing input was blood. This clonotype was sampled from a woman aged 45-59 years in good health. V usage is TRBV7-2 and J usage is TRBJ1-2, with D uncertain. The CDR3 protein is CASSLRQAGYTF. DNA of the CDR3: TGTGCCAGCAGCTTACGGCAGGCGGGCTACACCTTC. Full variable domain (outside the CDR3, taken from reference TRBV7-2 and TRBJ1-2): GAGVSQSPSNKVTEKGKDVELRCDPISGHTALYWYRQSLGQGLEFLIYFQGNSAPDKSGLPSDRFSAERTGGSVSTLTIQRTQQEDSAVYLCASSLRQAGYTFGSGTRLTVV.